Sequencing of this TCR beta chain was carried out in a study of beta chain features in type 1 diabetes. Overall study context: In age, gender and cell yields, patients were similar to healthy donors. Study observations and caveats: Equally in patients and controls, shorter templates might have been favored by PCR. For Type 1 diabetes patients, all four CD4+ subsets carried TCRB CDR3s that were moderately but significantly shorter.

The CDR3 extends over 16 amino acids. V was pared by 9 bases and J by 5 bases, with 23 bases between. Germline CDR1 LNHDA, CDR2 SQIVND (reference sequence). Sequencing targeted expressed TCRB transcripts, as all isolated RNA had been reverse transcribed. The table came from immunoSEQ multiplex PCR; TCRdb's copy has only in-frame clones and leaves some out. The data show about 160,000 clones, about 9% seen once. For this clone: The antigen is unknown.

This clonotype was obtained from a woman aged 30 to 39 with type 1 diabetes. The J gene is TRBJ2-1, the V gene TRBV19; D is undetermined. The sequencing input was central memory CD4+ T cells from blood. The CDR3 DNA reads TGTGCCAGCAAAACCTTGATCGGTACCTCTCACAATGAGCAGTTCTTC. It translates to CASKTLIGTSHNEQFF.